This entry concerns a single T cell receptor beta chain. No antigen is known for it. This record belongs to a study of identical twins. TCRdb redid the calling of the 5' RACE reads with MiXCR, one entry per CDR3 protein. In the table there are hundreds of thousands of distinct CDR3 sequences, around 6% of which are singletons. Study-wide results and caveats: Insertion counts were lower in abundant cord blood beta clonotypes, a trend that memory repertoires did not show. Conclusions came from cross-sectional statistical analysis, not from following the same donors. Monozygotic twins shared more out-of-frame TCR alpha than recombination models predicted.

The CDR3 spans 12 residues. Trimming removed 3 bases from V and 12 bases from J, with 9 bases in between. V usage is TRBV12-3 or TRBV12-4 and J usage is TRBJ1-6; D is unresolved. This clonotype originated in a man between 18 and 35 years old in good health. The specimen sequenced was naive T cells sorted from blood. CDR3 sequence: CASSFFGRPLHF. CDR3 DNA: TGTGCCAGCAGTTTTTTTGGGAGACCCCTCCACTTT.